What follows are 19 T cell receptor beta chains derived from one specimen sequenced in a study. TCRdb redid the calling of the 5' RACE reads with MiXCR, one entry per CDR3 protein. This sample has over 50,000 distinct CDR3 sequences, with approximately 25% found just once. Sequences were obtained from tumor-infiltrating naive CD4+ T cells sorted from the breast tumor. Indicated subset: naive CD4+ T cells, CD4+CD45RA+CD25-. The receptors stem from a female donor with breast cancer.

This clonotype has only a few counts. The V call is TRBV5-1, the J call TRBJ1-5, with a weak D call TRBD1 (6 bases). CDR1 SGHRS and CDR2 YFSETQ come from the germline V gene. Trimming took 4 bases from V and 1 from J, leaving 15 bases between them. The CDR3 runs 16 residues. As DNA, the CDR3 is TGCGCCAGCAGCCCACAGGGCCCAGGGAGCAATCAGCCCCAGCATTTT. This sequence encodes CASSPQGPGSNQPQHF.

The J gene is TRBJ1-6, the V gene TRBV28; 8 bases agree with TRBD1. The CDR3 runs 15 residues. The V segment lost 4 bases and the J segment 7 bases; nucleotides outside the gene matches: 6. Germline CDR1 MDHEN, CDR2 SYDVKM. The CDR3 loop is CASSSAGQANSPLHF. The CDR3 DNA reads TGTGCCAGCAGTTCGGCGGGACAGGCGAATTCACCCCTCCACTTT.

This chain connects TRBV20-1 to TRBJ1-4, with D possibly matching TRBD1 (5 bases). Germline V CDR1 and CDR2: DFQATT, SNEGSKA (reference sequence). V lost 2 bases to trimming and J lost 5 bases, with 18 bases between them. The CDR3 contains 16 residues. The CDR3 region is CSARIGNRDANEKLFF. The CDR3 DNA sequence: TGCAGTGCTAGAATAGGAAACCGGGACGCAAATGAAAAACTGTTTTTT.

This clonotype was found a few times. The chain combines TRBV6-5 with TRBJ2-1; 9 positions agree with TRBD1. The CDR3 covers 15 residues. Germline V gene lookup returns CDR1 MNHEY and CDR2 SVGAGI. Trimming cost V 6 bases and J 6 bases; bases outside gene matches: 9. The CDR3 protein is CASSPPGQGSNEQFF. The CDR3 DNA is TGTGCCAGCAGCCCTCCGGGACAGGGAAGCAATGAGCAGTTCTTC.

The sample holds many counts of this clonotype. The gene calls are TRBV11-2 and TRBJ2-6; perhaps TRBD1 as D (5 bases). The ends were cut back, 5 bases at V and 0 bases at J, with 11 bases in the middle. The CDR3 covers 16 residues. Germline V lookup: CDR1 SGHAT, CDR2 FQNNGV. DNA for the CDR3: TGTGCCAGCAGCACTTCCAGGGTCTCTGGGGCCAACGTCCTGACTTTC. Protein product: CASSTSRVSGANVLTF.

This chain links TRBV20-1 with TRBJ1-1, with D perhaps matching TRBD1 (6 bases). V lost 0 bases to trimming and J lost 4 bases, with 18 bases between them. Germline CDR1 DFQATT, CDR2 SNEGSKA (reference sequence). The CDR3 contains 16 residues. The CDR3 coding sequence is TGCAGTGCTAGAGATGCCCGGGGGCGGTTGGGCACTGAAGCTTTCTTT. Its protein product is CSARDARGRLGTEAFF.

The chain employs TRBV10-1 and TRBJ2-7; tentatively, D is TRBD2 (5 bases). V dropped 6 bases and J dropped 6 bases, with 15 bases sitting between them. The CDR3 contains 13 residues. Germline V gene data show CDR1 as WNHNN and CDR2 as SYGVQD (reference sequence). The CDR3 sequence: CASREGLDREQYF. The CDR3 DNA is TGCGCCAGCAGGGAAGGACTGGACCGCGAGCAGTACTTC.

The chain couples TRBV12-3 or TRBV12-4 to TRBJ2-5, with D unclear. The germline V and J ends were trimmed by 2 bases and 2 bases, with 15 bases remaining between them. The CDR3 length is 16 residues. The CDR3 DNA sequence: TGTGCCAGCAGTTTATCCCCGGACCCCCTTCAAGAGACCCAGTACTTC. Translation: CASSLSPDPLQETQYF.

The rearrangement uses TRBV27 and TRBJ1-2; D not certain. The CDR3 contains 13 residues. The V end lost 5 bases, the J end lost 2 bases, and 9 bases lay between the germline ends. Per the germline V gene, CDR1 is MNHEY and CDR2 is SMNVEV (reference sequence). The CDR3 reads CASSPVPNYGYTF. Written as DNA, the CDR3 is TGTGCCAGCAGTCCCGTACCCAACTATGGCTACACCTTC.

This chain uses TRBV20-1 with TRBJ1-5; D uncertain. This CDR3 is 14 amino acids long. Trimming removed 6 bases at V and 4 bases at J, with 16 bases between. Germline V gene data show CDR1 as DFQATT and CDR2 as SNEGSKA (reference sequence). CDR3 nucleotides: TGCAGTGCCTCCGGTAGCGGTAATAATCAGCCCCAGCATTTT. This translates into CSASGSGNNQPQHF.

The gene calls are TRBV5-1 and TRBJ1-1, with a weak D call TRBD1 (5 bases). Trimming took off 0 bases at V and 3 bases at J, with 12 bases between the two ends. The CDR3 runs 15 residues. Germline V gene data show CDR1 as SGHRS and CDR2 as YFSETQ. The CDR3 region is CASSLARVWDTEAFF. The CDR3, as DNA: TGCGCCAGCAGCTTGGCCAGGGTTTGGGACACTGAAGCTTTCTTT.

This chain uses TRBV20-1 with TRBJ1-3; 7 bases fit TRBD1. CDR3 length equals 15 residues. V lost 0 bases, J lost 2 bases, and 4 bases stayed unmatched. Germline-derived CDR1 and CDR2 are DFQATT and SNEGSKA (reference sequence). The CDR3 coding sequence is TGCAGTGCTAGAGATCCCACAGGGGCTGGAAACACCATATATTTT. This translates into CSARDPTGAGNTIYF.

The chain recombines TRBV12-3 or TRBV12-4 with TRBJ2-1; 10 bases agree with TRBD2. J gave up 6 bases and V 8 bases, and 7 bases lay outside the gene matches. CDR3 length: 14 residues. The DNA for the CDR3 is TGTGCCAGCTGTCCCTTAGCGGGAGGCAATGAGCAGTTCTTC. Protein: CASCPLAGGNEQFF.

This clonotype was observed at least ten times. The chain combines TRBV6-6 with TRBJ1-1; D is ambiguous. The V and J ends lost 7 bases and 2 bases respectively, with 14 bases between them. This CDR3 has 14 residues. Germline CDR1 reads MNHNY; CDR2 reads SVGAGI (reference sequence). CDR3: CASNTQEFNTEAFF. In nucleotides, the CDR3 is TGTGCCAGCAATACACAAGAATTCAACACTGAAGCTTTCTTT.

The CDR3 loop reads CASSPGTSLAGNTIYF. As DNA, the CDR3 is TGTGCCAGCAGCCCCGGGACCTCTCTCGCCGGAAACACCATATATTTT. The chain joins TRBV7-7 to TRBJ1-3; tentatively, D is TRBD1 (5 bases). Trimming took 5 bases from V and 4 from J, leaving 18 bases between them. This CDR3 region has 16 residues. CDR1 and CDR2 (germline): SSHAT, FNYEAQ (reference sequence). The variable domain in full, completed from reference TRBV7-7 and TRBJ1-3, reads GAGVSQSPRYKVTKRGQDVTLRCDPISSHATLYWYQQALGQGPEFLTYFNYEAQPDKSGLPSDRFSAERPEGSISTLTIQRTEQRDSAMYRCASSPGTSLAGNTIYFGEGSWLTVV.

The sample holds a few counts of this clonotype. This chain connects TRBV20-1 to TRBJ1-3; D uncertain. The CDR3 spans 14 residues. CDR1 DFQATT and CDR2 SNEGSKA come from the germline V gene (reference sequence). Trimming cost V 0 bases and J 0 bases, with 6 bases left between them. This chain's CDR3 is CSAREWGSGNTIYF. Here the CDR3 DNA reads TGCAGTGCTAGAGAGTGGGGCTCTGGAAACACCATATATTTT.

The chain recombines TRBV10-3 with TRBJ2-7; possibly TRBD1 for D (5 bases). Germline CDR1 ENHRY, CDR2 SYGVKD. The CDR3 contains 16 residues. Trimming removed 0 bases from V and 8 bases from J, with 20 bases in between. The CDR3 is CAISESRQGSDRKQYF. Here the CDR3 DNA reads TGTGCCATCAGTGAGTCGAGGCAGGGATCCGATAGGAAGCAGTACTTC.

CDR3 in amino acids: CASSFKAGNEQFF. Here the CDR3 DNA reads TGTGCCAGCAGCTTTAAGGCAGGCAATGAGCAGTTCTTC. The chain combines TRBV7-9 with TRBJ2-1; D is unresolved. The germline CDR1 and CDR2 sequences are SEHNR and FQNEAQ (reference sequence). Trimming cost V 3 bases and J 6 bases, with 9 bases left between them. The CDR3 extends over 13 amino acids. Supplemented by reference TRBV7-9 and TRBJ2-1, the full variable domain reads DTGVSQNPRHKITKRGQNVTFRCDPISEHNRLYWYRQTLGQGPEFLTYFQNEAQLEKSRLLSDRFSAERPKGSFSTLEIQRTEQGDSAMYLCASSFKAGNEQFFGPGTRLTVL.

On this clonotype: A much more abundant neighbour one base away suggests this may be a read error. The gene calls are TRBV10-2 and TRBJ1-1, with TRBD1 as a possible D gene (6 bases). The V gene's germline CDR1 is WSHSY and CDR2 SAAADI. The V and J ends lost 8 bases and 3 bases respectively, with 13 bases between them. The CDR3 consists of 13 residues. CDR3 in DNA: TGCGCCAGCTCCGGGACACGTTACACTGAAGCTTTCTTT. As protein: CASSGTRYTEAFF.